What follows describes a single TCR beta chain. The table lists this clonotype with a few counts. The antigen this receptor binds is unknown. Per-nucleotide qualities are absent, and no much larger clonotype sits a single base away. Taken from cysteine to phenylalanine, the CDR3 has 13 residues. The retained sequence is limited to the CDR3, 39 bases, with the frame set at the first base. V gives up 6 bases and J gives up 6 bases, and the segment between their germline ends measures 14 bases. Via the germline V gene, CDR1 is SGHDN and CDR2 FVKESK. The data derive from a study of response to subunit inactivated influenza vaccine (dated by TCRdb to 2016 to 2018). For context, the study as a whole: Deep quantitative profiling of the T cell receptor repertoire was used in the study to follow responses to a trivalent subunit inactivated influenza vaccine. Here is what the overall study found, with its caveats: The authors proposed that each seasonal influenza vaccination may bring in only a limited number of new T cells.

Libraries were built with RT-PCR. The data were produced on an Illumina HiSeq 2500. The public reads were run again by TCRdb, first through fastp at Q25 and then through MiXCR, and only productive beta chains were kept. Rows merge per CDR3 protein into single entries with the most common DNA and genes. For this sample the table gives approximately 700,000 distinct CDR3 sequences, of which about a sixth were detected only once. The ten top clones hold approximately 10% of the sample. The sample in question was PBMCs from blood, obtained 11 to 12 days after vaccination. The chain uses TRBV14 and TRBJ1-1; TRBD1 is a possible D gene, resting on 6 matching bases. This clonotype was sampled from a man aged 45-60 years who received an inactivated influenza vaccine. Donor details come from another sample of the same person, matched by shared clones. The bases read TGTGCCAGCAGTCGGAGGGGGTGGGCTGAAGCTTTCTTT. Its translation is CASSRRGWAEAFF.